This entry lists 3 T cell receptor beta chains sequenced from one sample in a study of cytomegalovirus exposure and HLA in healthy donors. PCR amplification relied on 60 Vbeta primers (plus 13 Jbeta primers). Repertoires were generated with immunoSEQ multiplex PCR, while TCRdb's copy carries only in-frame clones and drops some. The sample carries roughly 150,000 clones, almost 80% recorded once. Sequences were obtained from PBMCs. Receptors originate from a male donor in good health and CMV-seronegative.

In DNA form, the CDR3 reads TGTGCCAGCAGCCCCCAAAACAATGAGCAGTTCTTC. This translates into CASSPQNNEQFF. The genes are TRBV5-6 and TRBJ2-1; D gene uncertain. Germline V CDR1 and CDR2: SGHDT, YYEEEE. V was pared by 4 bases and J by 5 bases, with 7 bases between. The CDR3 length is 12 residues. The full variable domain, rest sourced from reference TRBV5-6 and TRBJ2-1, is DAGVTQSPTHLIKTRGQQVTLRCSPKSGHDTVSWYQQALGQGPQFIFQYYEEEERQRGNFPDRFSGHQFPNYSSELNVNALLLGDSALYLCASSPQNNEQFFGPGTRLTVL.

The CDR3 nucleotides are TGTGCCAGCAGTTCTTTAGCGGCTACCTCCTACAATGAGCAGTTCTTC. Its translation: CASSSLAATSYNEQFF. The chain recombines TRBV6-4 with TRBJ2-1; a weak D match, TRBD2 (6 bases). The CDR3 contains 16 residues. V was shortened by 5 bases and J by 0 bases, with 14 bases between the two germline ends. Germline CDR1 and CDR2: MRHNA and SNTAGT.

The V gene is TRBV4-3, the J gene TRBJ1-5; D not resolved. This CDR3 has 14 residues. V lost 0 bases and J 5 bases, leaving 8 bases between the germline ends. Looked up from germline, CDR1 is LGHNA and CDR2 is YSLEER. In DNA, the CDR3 is TGCGCCAGCAGCCAAGACAGGTTCTATCAGCCCCAGCATTTT. It yields the protein CASSQDRFYQPQHF.